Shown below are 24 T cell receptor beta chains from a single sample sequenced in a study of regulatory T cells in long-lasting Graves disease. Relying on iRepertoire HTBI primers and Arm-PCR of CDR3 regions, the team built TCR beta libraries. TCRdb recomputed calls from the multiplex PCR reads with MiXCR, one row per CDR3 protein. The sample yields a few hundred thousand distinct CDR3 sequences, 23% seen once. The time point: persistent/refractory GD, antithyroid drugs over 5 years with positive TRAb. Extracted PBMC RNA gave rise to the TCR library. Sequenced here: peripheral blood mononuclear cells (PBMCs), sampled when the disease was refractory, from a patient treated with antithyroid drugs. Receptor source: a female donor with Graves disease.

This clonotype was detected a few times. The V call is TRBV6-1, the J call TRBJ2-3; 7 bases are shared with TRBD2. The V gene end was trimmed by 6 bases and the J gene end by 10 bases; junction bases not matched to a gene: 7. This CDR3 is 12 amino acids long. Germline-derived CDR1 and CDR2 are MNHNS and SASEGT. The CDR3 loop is CASRRAGEAQYF. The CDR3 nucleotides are TGTGCCAGCAGGAGGGCGGGGGAGGCGCAGTATTTT.

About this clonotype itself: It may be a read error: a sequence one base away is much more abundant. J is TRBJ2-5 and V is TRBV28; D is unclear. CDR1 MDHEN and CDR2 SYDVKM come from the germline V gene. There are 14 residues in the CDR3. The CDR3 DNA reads TGTGCCAGCAGGGGTAGTTTGCGCCGAGAGGCCCAGTACTTC. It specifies CASRGSLRREAQYF.

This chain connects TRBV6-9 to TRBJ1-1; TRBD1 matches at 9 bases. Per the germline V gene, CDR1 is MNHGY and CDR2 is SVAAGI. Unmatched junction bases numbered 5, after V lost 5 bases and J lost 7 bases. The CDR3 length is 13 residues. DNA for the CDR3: TGTGCCAGCAGTCATTGGACAGGGGATGAAGCTTTCTTT. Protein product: CASSHWTGDEAFF.

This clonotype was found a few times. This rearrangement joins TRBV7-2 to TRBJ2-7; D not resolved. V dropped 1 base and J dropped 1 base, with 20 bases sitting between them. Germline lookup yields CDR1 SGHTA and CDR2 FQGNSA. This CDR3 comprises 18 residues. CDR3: CASSLVTKGLLQSYEQYF. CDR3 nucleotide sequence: TGTGCCAGCAGCTTAGTAACTAAGGGCCTACTCCAATCCTACGAGCAGTACTTC.

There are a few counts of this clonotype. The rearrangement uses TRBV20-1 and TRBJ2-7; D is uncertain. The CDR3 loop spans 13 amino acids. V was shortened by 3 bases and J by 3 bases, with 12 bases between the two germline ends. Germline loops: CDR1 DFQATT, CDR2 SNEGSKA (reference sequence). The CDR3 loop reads CSASSGFGYEQYF. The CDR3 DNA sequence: TGCAGTGCTAGTTCCGGATTCGGCTACGAGCAGTACTTC.

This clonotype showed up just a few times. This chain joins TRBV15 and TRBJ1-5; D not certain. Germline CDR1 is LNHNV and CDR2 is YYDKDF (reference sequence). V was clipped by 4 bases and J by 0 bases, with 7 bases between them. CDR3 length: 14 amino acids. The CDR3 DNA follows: TGTGCCACCAGCAACGATTATAGCAATCAGCCCCAGCATTTT. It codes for CATSNDYSNQPQHF.

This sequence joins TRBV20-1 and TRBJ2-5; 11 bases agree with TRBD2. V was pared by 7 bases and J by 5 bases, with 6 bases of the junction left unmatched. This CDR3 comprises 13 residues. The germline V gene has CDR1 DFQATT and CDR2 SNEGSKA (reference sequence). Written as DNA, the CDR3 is TGCAGTGTAAAACTAGCGGGAGTGGAGACCCAGTACTTC. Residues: CSVKLAGVETQYF.

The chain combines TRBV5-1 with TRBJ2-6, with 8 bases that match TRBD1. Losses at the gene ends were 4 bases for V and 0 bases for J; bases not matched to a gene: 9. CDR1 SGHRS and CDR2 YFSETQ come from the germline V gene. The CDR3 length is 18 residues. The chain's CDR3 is CASSVSGQASSGANVLTF. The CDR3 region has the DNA TGCGCCAGCAGCGTCTCGGGACAGGCGAGCTCTGGGGCCAACGTCCTGACTTTC. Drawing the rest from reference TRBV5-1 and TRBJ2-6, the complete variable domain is KAGVTQTPRYLIKTRGQQVTLSCSPISGHRSVSWYQQTPGQGLQFLFEYFSETQRNKGNFPGRFSGRQFSNSRSEMNVSTLELGDSALYLCASSVSGQASSGANVLTFGAGSRLTVL.

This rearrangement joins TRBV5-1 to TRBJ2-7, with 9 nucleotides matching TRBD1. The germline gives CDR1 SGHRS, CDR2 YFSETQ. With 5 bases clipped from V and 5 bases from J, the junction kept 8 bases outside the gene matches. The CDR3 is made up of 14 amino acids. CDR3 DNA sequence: TGCGCCAGCAGGATTGACAGGGGGACCAACGAGCAGTACTTC. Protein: CASRIDRGTNEQYF.

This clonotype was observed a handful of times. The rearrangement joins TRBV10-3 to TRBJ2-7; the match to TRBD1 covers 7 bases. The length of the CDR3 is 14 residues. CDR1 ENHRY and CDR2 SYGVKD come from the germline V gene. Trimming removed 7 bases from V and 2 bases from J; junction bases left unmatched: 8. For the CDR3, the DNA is TGTGCCATCAACGGACAGGAAGGGGCCTACGAGCAGTACTTC. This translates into CAINGQEGAYEQYF.

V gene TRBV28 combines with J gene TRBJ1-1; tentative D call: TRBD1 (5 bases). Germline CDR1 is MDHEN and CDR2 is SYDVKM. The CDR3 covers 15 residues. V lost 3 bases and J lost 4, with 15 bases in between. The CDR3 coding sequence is TGTGCCAGCAGTTTGGTCCGGGGCGGAAGCACTGAAGCTTTCTTT. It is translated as CASSLVRGGSTEAFF.

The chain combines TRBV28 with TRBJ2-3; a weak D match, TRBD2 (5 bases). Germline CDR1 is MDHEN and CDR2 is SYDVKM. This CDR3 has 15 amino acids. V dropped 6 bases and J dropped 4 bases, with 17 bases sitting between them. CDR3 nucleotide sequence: TGTGCCAGCAGCCGGGGATCATCGGGATCAGATACGCAGTATTTT. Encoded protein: CASSRGSSGSDTQYF.

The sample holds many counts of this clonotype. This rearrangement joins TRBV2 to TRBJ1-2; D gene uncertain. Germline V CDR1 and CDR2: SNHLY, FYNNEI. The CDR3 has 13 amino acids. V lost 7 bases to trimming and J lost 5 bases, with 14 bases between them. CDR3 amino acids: CASKGWERYGYTF. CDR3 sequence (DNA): TGTGCCAGCAAGGGATGGGAGCGGTATGGCTACACCTTC.

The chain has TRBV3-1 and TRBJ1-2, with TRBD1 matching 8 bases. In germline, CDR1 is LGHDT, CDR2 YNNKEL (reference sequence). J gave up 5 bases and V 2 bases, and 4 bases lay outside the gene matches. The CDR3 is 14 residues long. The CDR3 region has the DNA TGTGCCAGCAGCCAATCTGACAGGGGATATGGCTACACCTTC. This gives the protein CASSQSDRGYGYTF.

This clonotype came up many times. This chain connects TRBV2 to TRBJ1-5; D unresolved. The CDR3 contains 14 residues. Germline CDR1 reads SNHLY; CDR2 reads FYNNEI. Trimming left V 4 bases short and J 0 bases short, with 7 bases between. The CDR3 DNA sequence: TGTGCCAGCAGTGGCGGAATTAGCAATCAGCCCCAGCATTTT. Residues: CASSGGISNQPQHF.

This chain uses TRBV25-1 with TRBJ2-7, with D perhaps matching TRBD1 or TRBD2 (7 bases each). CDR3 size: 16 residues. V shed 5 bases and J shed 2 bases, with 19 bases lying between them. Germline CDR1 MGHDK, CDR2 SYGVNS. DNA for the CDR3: TGTGCCAGCAGTCCTAGACAGGGCGGGGGTCCCTACGAGCAGTACTTC. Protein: CASSPRQGGGPYEQYF.

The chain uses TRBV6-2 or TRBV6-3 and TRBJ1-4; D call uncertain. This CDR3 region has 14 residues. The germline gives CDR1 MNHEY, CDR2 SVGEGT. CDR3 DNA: TGTGCAACGCAGATGGAAGCTAACTATGAAAAACTGTTTTTT. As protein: CATQMEANYEKLFF.

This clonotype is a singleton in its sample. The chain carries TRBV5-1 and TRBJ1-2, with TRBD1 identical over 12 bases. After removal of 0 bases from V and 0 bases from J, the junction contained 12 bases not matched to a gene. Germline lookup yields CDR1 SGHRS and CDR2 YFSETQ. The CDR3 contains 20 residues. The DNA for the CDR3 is TGCGCCAGCAGCTTGGCCGGGACAGGGGGCTCAAACTGGGCTAACTATGGCTACACCTTC. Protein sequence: CASSLAGTGGSNWANYGYTF.

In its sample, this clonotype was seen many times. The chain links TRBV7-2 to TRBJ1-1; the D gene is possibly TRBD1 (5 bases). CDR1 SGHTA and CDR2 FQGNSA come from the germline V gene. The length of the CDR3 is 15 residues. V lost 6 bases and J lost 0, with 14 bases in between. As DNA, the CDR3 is TGTGCCAGCAGTTTGGGGACCTTCCTGAACACTGAAGCTTTCTTT. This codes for CASSLGTFLNTEAFF.

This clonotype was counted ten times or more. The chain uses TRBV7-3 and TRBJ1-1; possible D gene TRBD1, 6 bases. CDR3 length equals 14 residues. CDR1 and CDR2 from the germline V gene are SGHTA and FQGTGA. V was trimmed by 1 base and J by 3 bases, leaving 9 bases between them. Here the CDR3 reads CASSLRSGDTEAFF. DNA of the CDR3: TGTGCCAGCAGCTTAAGGTCAGGGGACACTGAAGCTTTCTTT.

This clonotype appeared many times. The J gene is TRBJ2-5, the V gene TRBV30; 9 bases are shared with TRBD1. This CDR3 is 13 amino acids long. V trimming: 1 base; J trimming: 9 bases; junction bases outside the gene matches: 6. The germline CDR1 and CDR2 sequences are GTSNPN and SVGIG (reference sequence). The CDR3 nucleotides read TGTGCCTGGAGTGGGGACAGGGTATCTCCCCAGTACTTC. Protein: CAWSGDRVSPQYF. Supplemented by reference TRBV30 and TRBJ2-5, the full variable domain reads SQTIHQWPATLVQPVGSPLSLECTVEGTSNPNLYWYRQAAGRGLQLLFYSVGIGQISSEVPQNLSASRPQDRQFILSSKKLLLSDSGFYLCAWSGDRVSPQYFGPGTRLLVL.

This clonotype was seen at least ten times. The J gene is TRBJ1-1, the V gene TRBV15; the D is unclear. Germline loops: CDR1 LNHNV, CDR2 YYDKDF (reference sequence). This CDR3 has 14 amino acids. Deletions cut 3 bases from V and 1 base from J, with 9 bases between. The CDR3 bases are TGTGCCACCAGCAGTCCTCGATGGAACACTGAAGCTTTCTTT. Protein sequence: CATSSPRWNTEAFF.

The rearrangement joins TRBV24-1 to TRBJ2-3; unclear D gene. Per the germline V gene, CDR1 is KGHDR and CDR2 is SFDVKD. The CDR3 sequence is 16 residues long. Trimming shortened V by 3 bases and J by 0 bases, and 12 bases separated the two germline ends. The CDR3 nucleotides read TGTGCCACCAGTGATCGAAGGTCTCCTAGCACAGATACGCAGTATTTT. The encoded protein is CATSDRRSPSTDTQYF.

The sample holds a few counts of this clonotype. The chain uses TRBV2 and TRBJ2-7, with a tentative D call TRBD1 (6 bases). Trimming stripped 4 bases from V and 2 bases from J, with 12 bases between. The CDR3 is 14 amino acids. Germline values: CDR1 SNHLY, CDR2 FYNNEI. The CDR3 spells CASSAQGYTYEQYF. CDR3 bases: TGTGCCAGCAGTGCCCAGGGGTATACCTACGAGCAGTACTTC. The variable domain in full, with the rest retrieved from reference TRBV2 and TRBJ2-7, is EPEVTQTPSHQVTQMGQEVILRCVPISNHLYFYWYRQILGQKVEFLVSFYNNEISEKSEIFDDQFSVERPDGSNFTLKIRSTKLEDSAMYFCASSAQGYTYEQYFGPGTRLTVT.